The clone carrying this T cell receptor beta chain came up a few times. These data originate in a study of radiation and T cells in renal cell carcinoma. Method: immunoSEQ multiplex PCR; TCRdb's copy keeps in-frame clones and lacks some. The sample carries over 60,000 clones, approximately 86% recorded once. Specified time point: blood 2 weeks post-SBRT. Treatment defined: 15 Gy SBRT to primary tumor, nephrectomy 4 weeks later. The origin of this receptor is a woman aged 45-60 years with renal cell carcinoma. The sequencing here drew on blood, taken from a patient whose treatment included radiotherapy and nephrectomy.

The CDR3 DNA reads as TGTGCCAGCAGCTTAGAGGGGACAGGGATCAAACTGTTTTTT. Translated: CASSLEGTGIKLFF. The genes are TRBV7-2 and TRBJ1-4; 9 bases align to TRBD1. The germline V gene has CDR1 SGHTA and CDR2 FQGNSA. The CDR3 runs 14 residues. V trimming: 1 base; J trimming: 11 bases; junction bases outside the gene matches: 5.